These 20 T cell receptor beta chains were sequenced from one sample in a study of tumor and adjacent non-tumor tissue in lung cancer. Three rounds of nested PCR, following a modified ARM-PCR protocol, produced the TCRbeta library. Each CDR3 protein gets one entry after TCRdb re-called the multiplex PCR reads with MiXCR. This sample carries over 100,000 distinct CDR3 sequences, about 64% of them seen once, and the ten largest clones take under 20%. The template was RNA from unsorted bulk tissue. Distant lung tissue was collected more than 3 cm away from the tumor edge. The sample consisted of distant non-tumor lung tissue. These receptors were obtained from a man aged 55 to 69 with non-small cell lung cancer.

Only a few counts were recorded for this clonotype. The junction and the germline gene differ at one end; a read error may be behind it. This sequence joins TRBV5-6 and TRBJ1-6; 8 bases line up with TRBD1. Germline CDR1 is SGHDT and CDR2 is YYEEEE. This CDR3 contains 17 residues. CDR3 bases: TGTGCCAGCAGCTCCATACCGGGACAGGCCTATAATTCACCCCTCCATTTT. Translation: CASSSIPGQAYNSPLHF.

In the case of this clonotype: An end of the junction does not agree with germline; a read error may underlie this. CDR3 coding DNA: TGTGCCAGCAGCGGAACGACAGATCCGCAGTATTTT. Protein product: CASSGTTDPQYF. This chain joins TRBV12-3 or TRBV12-4 and TRBJ2-3; D is possibly TRBD1 (5 bases). This CDR3 region has 12 residues.

To note about this clonotype: Compared with germline, one end of the junction differs, possibly owing to a read error. The V call is TRBV29-1, the J call TRBJ2-3; 11 bases match TRBD2. Germline V gene lookup returns CDR1 SQVTM and CDR2 ANQGSEA. This CDR3 spans 17 amino acids. CDR3 sequence (DNA): TGCAGCGTCTGGGGTGGAACTAGCGGGAGAAGCACAGATACGCGGTATTTT. Protein: CSVWGGTSGRSTDTRYF.

Details on this clonotype: A much larger clone lies a single base off, so this may be a read error. The genes are TRBV10-2 and TRBJ1-1; TRBD1 is a possible D gene (5 bases). This CDR3 comprises 14 residues. The germline V and J ends were trimmed by 6 bases and 2 bases, with 13 bases remaining between them. Germline CDR1 WSHSY, CDR2 SAAADI. CDR3 loop: CASRYGTGNTEAFF. The CDR3 DNA reads as TGCGCCAGCAGGTACGGGACGGGAAACACTGAAGCTTTCTTT.

A remark on this clonotype: Mismatch with germline at one junction end may stem from a read error. The chain has TRBV29-1 and TRBJ2-1, with D possibly matching TRBD2 (5 bases). Looked up from germline, CDR1 is SQVTM and CDR2 is ANQGSEA. The CDR3 is made up of 12 amino acids. CDR3 coding DNA: TGTAGCGCTGGGCTTAATAAAGATGAGCTGTTCTTC. It specifies CSAGLNKDELFF.

In the case of this clonotype: This may be a read error: a much more frequent sequence differs by one nucleotide. This chain links TRBV6-5 with TRBJ2-5; 13 bases are shared with TRBD2. The ends lost 5 bases at V and 2 bases at J; junction bases unmatched: 8. The CDR3 has 17 residues. Per the germline V gene, CDR1 is MNHEY and CDR2 is SVGAGI. CDR3 nucleotide sequence: TGTGCCAGCAGTGTGACTAGCGGGAGGTTCGAGCAAGAGACCCAGTACTTC. As protein: CASSVTSGRFEQETQYF.

This clonotype was seen ten or more times. The chain carries TRBV5-5 and TRBJ2-5; D might be TRBD2 (6 bases). This CDR3 contains 15 residues. Germline CDR1 SGHKS, CDR2 YYEKEE (reference sequence). Between the trimmed V and J ends, which lost 3 bases and 5 bases, there was a span of 17 bases. The CDR3 is CASSSGTFSGETQYF. CDR3 sequence (DNA): TGTGCCAGCAGCTCCGGGACTTTTTCGGGGGAGACCCAGTACTTC.

This clonotype was counted a single time. At one end the junction does not follow the germline gene, possibly because of a read error. The chain is built from TRBV10-2 and TRBJ1-2; D is undetermined. The germline V gene has CDR1 WSHSY and CDR2 SAAADI. The CDR3 is made up of 11 amino acids. CDR3 amino acids: CASREYWSYTF. In nucleotides, the CDR3 is TGCGCCAGCCGTGAGTACTGGAGCTACACCTTC.

Of note for this clonotype: A much larger clone sits a single nucleotide away, making a read error possible. The chain employs TRBV28 and TRBJ2-5; tentatively, D is TRBD1 or TRBD2 (5 bases each). This CDR3 has 14 amino acids. Germline V gives CDR1 MDHEN, CDR2 SYDVKM. The CDR3 region is CASSNHEGQVAQCF. In nucleotides, the CDR3 is TGTGCCAGCAGTAACCACGAGGGGCAAGTGGCCCAGTGCTTC.

This clonotype was detected ten times or more. The gene calls are TRBV6-1 and TRBJ2-7; TRBD1 might be the D (5 bases). Germline loops: CDR1 MNHNS, CDR2 SASEGT. The CDR3 runs to 13 residues. V lost 3 bases, J lost 6 bases, and 12 bases lay in between. The DNA for the CDR3 is TGTGCCAGCAGTGACGCCGGACAATCCGAGCAGTACTTC. Translated, it gives CASSDAGQSEQYF.

A word on this clonotype: At one of its ends the junction is not consistent with the germline gene, which may arise from a read error. V and J are TRBV20-1 and TRBJ2-5; D is possibly TRBD1 (5 bases). Germline V gives CDR1 DFQATT, CDR2 SNEGSKA (reference sequence). This CDR3 contains 14 residues. CDR3 DNA: TGCAATGCTAAGACAGCCAGAACTGGTGAGACCCAGTACTTC. It translates to CNAKTARTGETQYF.

The sample holds a few counts of this clonotype. This chain connects TRBV5-1 to TRBJ2-1; D uncertain. The CDR3 is 13 residues long. Trimming removed 0 bases at V and 4 bases at J, with 5 bases between. Per germline, CDR1 SGHRS and CDR2 YFSETQ. CDR3 sequence (DNA): TGCGCCAGCAGCTTGGCACAATACAATGAGCAGTTCTTC. Its translation is CASSLAQYNEQFF.

With respect to this clonotype: One end of the junction fails to match germline, which may point to a read error. The chain has TRBV12-3 or TRBV12-4 and TRBJ2-7; D not resolved. The CDR3 runs 14 residues. CDR3 loop: CASSLFTISHEHYF. CDR3 DNA sequence: TGTGCCAGCAGTTTATTCACGATCTCCCACGAGCACTACTTT.

With regard to this clonotype: A much larger clone is a single base away; this may be a read error. The rearrangement links TRBV5-4 to TRBJ2-2; a possible D gene is TRBD2 (5 bases). Germline V gene lookup returns CDR1 SGHNT and CDR2 YYREEE (reference sequence). The length of the CDR3 is 14 residues. The CDR3, as DNA: TGTGCCAGCAGCTTCCGGGCGAACACCGGGGAGCTGTCTTTT. It encodes CASSFRANTGELSF.

Of note for this clonotype: Its ends do not fully match the called genes, so a read error is possible. The rearrangement links TRBV28 to TRBJ2-1; a possible D gene is TRBD2 (5 bases). Germline lookup yields CDR1 MDHEN and CDR2 SYDVKM. This CDR3 is 16 amino acids long. The CDR3 DNA reads TGTGCCAGTATCACCCTAGCAGTACCCTTTAACAATGAGCACTTCTTC. It is translated as CASITLAVPFNNEHFF.

The table lists this clonotype with many counts. This chain connects TRBV6-5 to TRBJ1-1, with D possibly TRBD1 on 6 matching bases. V was cut by 7 bases and J by 3 bases, with 15 bases left in between. The CDR3 length is 14 residues. Germline CDR1 reads MNHEY; CDR2 reads SVGAGI. The CDR3 DNA reads as TGTGCCAGCAACCGCCGCCCAGGGGACACTGAAGCTTTCTTT. Its protein product is CASNRRPGDTEAFF.

V usage is TRBV12-3 or TRBV12-4 and J usage is TRBJ2-5; D may be TRBD2 (5 bases). V lost 7 bases, J lost 9 bases, and 18 bases lay in between. The CDR3 length is 13 residues. CDR3 DNA: TGTGCCAGCACCCGGCCCGCGGCGGAGGCCCAGTACTTC. Its translation is CASTRPAAEAQYF.

Details on this clonotype: A junction boundary mismatches the germline segment, possibly from a read error. V and J are TRBV6-6 and TRBJ2-2; a weak D match, TRBD2 (5 bases). Germline V gene data show CDR1 as MNHNY and CDR2 as SVGAGI (reference sequence). CDR3 length: 13 amino acids. The CDR3 loop reads CASSYSGTGELSF. CDR3 in DNA: TGTGCCAGCAGTTACTCCGGAACCGGGGAGCTGTCTTTT.

Concerning this clonotype: A much larger clone differs by one base, so this may be a read error. The chain recombines TRBV7-8 with TRBJ1-6, with D uncertain. Trimming shortened V by 1 base and J by 9 bases, and 7 bases separated the two germline ends. Germline V gene data show CDR1 as SGHVS and CDR2 as FQNEAQ. The CDR3 has 13 residues. CDR3 protein: CASSLEPSSPLHF. The CDR3 DNA sequence: TGTGCCAGCAGCTTAGAACCAAGTTCACCCCTCCACTTT. Drawing the rest from reference TRBV7-8 and TRBJ1-6, the complete variable domain is GAGVSQSPRYKVAKRGQDVALRCDPISGHVSLFWYQQALGQGPEFLTYFQNEAQLDKSGLPSDRFFAERPEGSVSTLKIQRTQQEDSAVYLCASSLEPSSPLHFGNGTRLTVT.

This clonotype showed up many times. The gene calls are TRBV6-1 and TRBJ2-1; 7 bases line up with TRBD2. V gave up 6 bases and J gave up 4 bases; unmatched junction bases: 3. CDR1 MNHNS and CDR2 SASEGT come from the germline V gene. This CDR3 spans 13 amino acids. The CDR3 DNA sequence: TGTGCCAGCAGGGGGGGGGTATACAATGAGCAGTTCTTC. This gives the protein CASRGGVYNEQFF.